The 7 T cell receptor beta chains in this list originate from one sample, sequenced in a study of blood T cell repertoires in COVID-19. The data were produced by immunoSEQ multiplex PCR, yet TCRdb's version contains in-frame clones alone and is incomplete. The profile shows about 400,000 clones, just under 90% of them singletons. The specimen was PBMCs or T cells enriched from blood (not recorded which). The source of these receptors is a woman aged 25 to 39 who had recovered from COVID-19.

DNA for the CDR3: TGTGCCAGCAGCGTAGGGGGCGCCCCTAGCACAGATACGCAGTATTTT. This sequence encodes CASSVGGAPSTDTQYF. This chain connects TRBV9 to TRBJ2-3; D is perhaps TRBD1 (5 bases). The CDR3 has 16 residues. Germline V CDR1 and CDR2: SGDLS, YYNGEE. V was cut by 0 bases and J by 0 bases, with 11 bases left in between.

This chain connects TRBV27 to TRBJ2-5; 8 nucleotides agree with TRBD1. J was trimmed by 5 bases and V by 0 bases; bases with no gene match: 8. The V gene's germline CDR1 is MNHEY and CDR2 SMNVEV (reference sequence). The CDR3 totals 16 residues. CDR3 DNA sequence: TGTGCCAGCAGTTTATCCCGGCAGGGGGCATTGGAGACCCAGTACTTC. Encoded protein: CASSLSRQGALETQYF.

The chain carries TRBV18 and TRBJ2-6, with TRBD1 matching over 9 bases. CDR1 KGHSH and CDR2 LQKENI come from the germline V gene. The V and J ends lost 3 bases and 3 bases, in that order; junction bases with no gene match: 6. The CDR3 has 17 residues. The CDR3 sequence: CASSPGTGSGGANVLTF. The CDR3 DNA follows: TGTGCCAGCTCACCGGGGACAGGGTCTGGTGGGGCCAACGTCCTGACTTTC.

The CDR3 sequence is CASRLAGGPWRTDTQYF. The CDR3 coding sequence is TGCGCCAGCAGACTAGCGGGAGGGCCTTGGAGAACAGATACGCAGTATTTT. This rearrangement joins TRBV5-1 to TRBJ2-3, with 13 bases matching TRBD2. Germline trimming cut 5 bases from V and 3 bases from J; bases unmatched to any gene: 9. Germline V gene sequence: CDR1 SGHRS, CDR2 YFSETQ. The CDR3 spans 17 residues.

This sequence joins TRBV5-1 and TRBJ2-2, with D unresolved. Germline CDR1 SGHRS, CDR2 YFSETQ. CDR3 length: 15 residues. V lost 1 base and J 0 bases, leaving 7 bases between the germline ends. The CDR3 protein is CASSLRDPNTGELFF. The CDR3 DNA reads TGCGCCAGCAGCTTGAGAGATCCGAACACCGGGGAGCTGTTTTTT.

The chain recombines TRBV19 with TRBJ2-1; 8 nucleotides match TRBD1. Trimming removed 1 base from V and 10 bases from J; junction bases left unmatched: 12. Germline values: CDR1 LNHDA, CDR2 SQIVND (reference sequence). The CDR3 contains 16 residues. The CDR3 DNA reads TGTGCCAGTAGTATAGGGACAGGGAGCAGGGTGGTGGAGCAGTTCTTC. Amino acids: CASSIGTGSRVVEQFF.

The chain uses TRBV6-2 or TRBV6-3 and TRBJ1-1; no definite D call. The CDR3 is 12 amino acids. Germline loops: CDR1 MNHEY, CDR2 SVGEGT. V was cut by 0 bases and J by 11 bases, with 10 bases left in between. CDR3 protein: CASSYSMATAFF. The DNA for the CDR3 is TGTGCCAGCAGTTACTCGATGGCAACGGCTTTCTTT.